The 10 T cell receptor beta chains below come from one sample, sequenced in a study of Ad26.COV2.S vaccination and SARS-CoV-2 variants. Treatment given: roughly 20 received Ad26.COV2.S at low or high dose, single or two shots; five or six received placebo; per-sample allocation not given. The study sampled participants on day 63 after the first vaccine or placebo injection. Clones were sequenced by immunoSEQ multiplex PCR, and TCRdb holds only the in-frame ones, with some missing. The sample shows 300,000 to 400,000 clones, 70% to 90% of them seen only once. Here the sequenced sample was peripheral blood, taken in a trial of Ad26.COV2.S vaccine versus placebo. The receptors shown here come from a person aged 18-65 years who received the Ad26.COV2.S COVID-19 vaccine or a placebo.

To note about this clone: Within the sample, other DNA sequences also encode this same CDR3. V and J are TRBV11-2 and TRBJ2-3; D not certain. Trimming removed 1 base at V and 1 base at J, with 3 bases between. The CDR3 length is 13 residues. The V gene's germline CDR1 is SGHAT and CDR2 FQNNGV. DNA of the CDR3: TGTGCCAGCAGCTTAGCTGGCACAGATACGCAGTATTTT. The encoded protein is CASSLAGTDTQYF.

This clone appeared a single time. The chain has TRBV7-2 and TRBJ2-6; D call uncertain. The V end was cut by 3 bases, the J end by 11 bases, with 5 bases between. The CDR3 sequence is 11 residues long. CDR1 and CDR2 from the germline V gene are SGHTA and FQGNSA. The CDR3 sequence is CASSFADVLTF. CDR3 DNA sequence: TGTGCCAGCAGCTTTGCGGACGTCCTGACTTTC.

CDR3 region: CASSLDGGRGETQYF. The DNA of the CDR3 is TGTGCCAGCAGCTTAGATGGCGGGAGGGGAGAGACCCAGTACTTC. This chain connects TRBV7-2 to TRBJ2-5; 9 nucleotides agree with TRBD2. CDR1 is SGHTA and CDR2 is FQGNSA in the germline V gene. CDR3 length equals 15 residues. V lost 1 base, J lost 4 bases, and 4 bases stayed unmatched.

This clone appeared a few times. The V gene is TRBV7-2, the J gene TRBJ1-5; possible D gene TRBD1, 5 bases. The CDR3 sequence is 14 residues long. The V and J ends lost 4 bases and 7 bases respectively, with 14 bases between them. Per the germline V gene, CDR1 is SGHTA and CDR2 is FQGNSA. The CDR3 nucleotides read TGTGCCAGCAGCTCCACATCCCCAGGGCAGCCCCAGCATTTT. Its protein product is CASSSTSPGQPQHF.

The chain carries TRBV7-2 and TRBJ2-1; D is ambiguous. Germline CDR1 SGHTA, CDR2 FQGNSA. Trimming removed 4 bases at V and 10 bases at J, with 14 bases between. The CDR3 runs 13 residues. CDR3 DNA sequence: TGTGCCAGCAGCTACCCTGGCGGCCGGGAGCAGTTCTTC. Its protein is CASSYPGGREQFF.

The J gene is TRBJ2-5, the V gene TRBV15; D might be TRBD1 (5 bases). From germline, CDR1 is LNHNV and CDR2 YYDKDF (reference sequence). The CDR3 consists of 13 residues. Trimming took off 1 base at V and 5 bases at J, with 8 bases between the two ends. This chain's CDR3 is CATSRVRVETQYF. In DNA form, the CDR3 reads TGTGCCACCAGCAGAGTCAGGGTGGAGACCCAGTACTTC. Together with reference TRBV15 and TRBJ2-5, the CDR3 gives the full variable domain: DAMVIQNPRYQVTQFGKPVTLSCSQTLNHNVMYWYQQKSSQAPKLLFHYYDKDFNNEADTPDNFQSRRPNTSFCFLDIRSPGLGDTAMYLCATSRVRVETQYFGPGTRLLVL.

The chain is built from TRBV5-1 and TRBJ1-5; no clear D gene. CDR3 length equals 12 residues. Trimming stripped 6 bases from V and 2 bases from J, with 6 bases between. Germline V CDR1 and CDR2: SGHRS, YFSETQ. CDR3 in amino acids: CASIPCNQPQHF. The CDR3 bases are TGCGCCAGCATCCCTTGCAATCAGCCCCAGCATTTT.

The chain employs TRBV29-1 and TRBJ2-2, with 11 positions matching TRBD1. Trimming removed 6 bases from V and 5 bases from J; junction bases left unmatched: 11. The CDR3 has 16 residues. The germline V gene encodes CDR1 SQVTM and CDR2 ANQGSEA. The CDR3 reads CSVSNPGTGGTGELFF. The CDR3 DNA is TGCAGCGTGAGCAATCCCGGGACAGGGGGTACCGGGGAGCTGTTTTTT.

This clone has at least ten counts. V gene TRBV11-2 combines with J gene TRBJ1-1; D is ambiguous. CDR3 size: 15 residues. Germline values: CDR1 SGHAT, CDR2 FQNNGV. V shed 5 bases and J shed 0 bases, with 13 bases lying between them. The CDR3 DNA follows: TGTGCCAGCAGCCCTATCGGCAGGCTGAACACTGAAGCTTTCTTT. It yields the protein CASSPIGRLNTEAFF.

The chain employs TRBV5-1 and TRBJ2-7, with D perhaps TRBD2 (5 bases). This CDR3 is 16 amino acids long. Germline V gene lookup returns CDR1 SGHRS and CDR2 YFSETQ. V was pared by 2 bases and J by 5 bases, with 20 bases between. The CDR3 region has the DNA TGCGCCAGCAGCTTTCGTCCGGACTTTCTTATCCACGAGCAGTACTTC. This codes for CASSFRPDFLIHEQYF.